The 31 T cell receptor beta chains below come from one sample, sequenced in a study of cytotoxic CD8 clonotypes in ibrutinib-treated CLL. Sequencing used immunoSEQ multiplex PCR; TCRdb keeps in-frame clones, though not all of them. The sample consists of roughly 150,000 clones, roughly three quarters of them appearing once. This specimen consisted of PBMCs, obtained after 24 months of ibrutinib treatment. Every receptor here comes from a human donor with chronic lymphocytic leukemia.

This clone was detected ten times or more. This chain's CDR3 is CATSQIPNTGELFF. The CDR3 DNA sequence: TGTGCCACCTCCCAGATACCGAACACCGGGGAGCTGTTTTTT. The chain combines TRBV6-4 with TRBJ2-2; unclear D gene. V lost 10 bases and J 0 bases, leaving 12 bases between the germline ends. CDR3 size: 14 residues. Germline lookup yields CDR1 MRHNA and CDR2 SNTAGT.

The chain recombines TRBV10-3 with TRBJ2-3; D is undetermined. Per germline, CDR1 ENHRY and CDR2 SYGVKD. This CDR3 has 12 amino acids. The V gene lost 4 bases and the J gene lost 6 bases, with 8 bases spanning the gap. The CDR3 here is CAISAPRDTQYF. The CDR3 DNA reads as TGTGCCATCAGTGCCCCCCGGGATACGCAGTATTTT.

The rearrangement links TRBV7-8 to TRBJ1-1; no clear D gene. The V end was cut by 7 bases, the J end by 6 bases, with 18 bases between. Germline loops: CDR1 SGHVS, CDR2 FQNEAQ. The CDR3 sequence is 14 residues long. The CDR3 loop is CASNSWAGIAEAFF. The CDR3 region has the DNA TGTGCCAGCAACTCGTGGGCGGGGATTGCTGAAGCTTTCTTT.

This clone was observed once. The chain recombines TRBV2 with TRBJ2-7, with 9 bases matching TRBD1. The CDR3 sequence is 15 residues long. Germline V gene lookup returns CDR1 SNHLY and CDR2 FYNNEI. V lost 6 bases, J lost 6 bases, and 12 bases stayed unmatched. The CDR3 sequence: CASRGNRDRVLEQYF. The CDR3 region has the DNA TGTGCCAGCAGGGGGAACCGGGACAGGGTTCTCGAGCAGTACTTC.

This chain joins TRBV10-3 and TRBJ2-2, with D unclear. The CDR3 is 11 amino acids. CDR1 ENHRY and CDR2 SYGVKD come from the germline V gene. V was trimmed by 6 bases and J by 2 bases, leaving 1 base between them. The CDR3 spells CAIRNTGELFF. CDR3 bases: TGTGCCATCAGAAACACCGGGGAGCTGTTTTTT.

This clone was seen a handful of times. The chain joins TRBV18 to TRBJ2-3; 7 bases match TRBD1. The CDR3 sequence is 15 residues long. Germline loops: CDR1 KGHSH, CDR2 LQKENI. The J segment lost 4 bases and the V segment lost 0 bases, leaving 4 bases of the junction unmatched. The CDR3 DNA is TGTGCCAGCTCACCACCGAATACAGGGGCAGATACGCAGTATTTT. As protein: CASSPPNTGADTQYF.

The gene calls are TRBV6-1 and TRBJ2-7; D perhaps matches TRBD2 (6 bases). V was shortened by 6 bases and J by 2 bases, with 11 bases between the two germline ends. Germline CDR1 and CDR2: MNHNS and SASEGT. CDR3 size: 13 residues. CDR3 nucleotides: TGTGCCAGCAGGAGGCGGGACCCCTACGAGCAGTACTTC. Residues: CASRRRDPYEQYF.

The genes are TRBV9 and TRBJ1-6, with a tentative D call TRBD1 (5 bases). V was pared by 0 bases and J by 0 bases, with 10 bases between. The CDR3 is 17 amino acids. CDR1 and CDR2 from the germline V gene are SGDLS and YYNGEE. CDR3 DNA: TGTGCCAGCAGCGTAGGGGGGGGAAGCTCCTATAATTCACCCCTCCACTTT. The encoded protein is CASSVGGGSSYNSPLHF.

This CDR3 is CASPRDTGGFAGELFF. The DNA for the CDR3 is TGTGCCAGCCCCAGGGACACGGGAGGATTCGCCGGGGAGCTGTTTTTT. V and J are TRBV6-4 and TRBJ2-2, with D possibly TRBD2 on 7 matching bases. This CDR3 is built from 16 residues. Germline values: CDR1 MRHNA, CDR2 SNTAGT. V dropped 8 bases and J dropped 6 bases, with 22 bases sitting between them.

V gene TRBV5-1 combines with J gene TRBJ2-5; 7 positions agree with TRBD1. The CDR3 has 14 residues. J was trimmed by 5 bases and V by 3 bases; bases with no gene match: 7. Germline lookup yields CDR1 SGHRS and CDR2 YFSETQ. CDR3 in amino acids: CASSSTGIGETQYF. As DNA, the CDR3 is TGCGCCAGCAGCTCGACAGGGATAGGGGAGACCCAGTACTTC.

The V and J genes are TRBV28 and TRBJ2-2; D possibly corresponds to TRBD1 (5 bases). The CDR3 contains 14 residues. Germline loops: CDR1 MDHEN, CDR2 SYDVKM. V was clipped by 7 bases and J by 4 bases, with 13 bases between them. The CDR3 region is CASTAGLGTGELFF. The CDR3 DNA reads TGTGCCAGCACCGCAGGGTTGGGCACCGGGGAGCTGTTTTTT.

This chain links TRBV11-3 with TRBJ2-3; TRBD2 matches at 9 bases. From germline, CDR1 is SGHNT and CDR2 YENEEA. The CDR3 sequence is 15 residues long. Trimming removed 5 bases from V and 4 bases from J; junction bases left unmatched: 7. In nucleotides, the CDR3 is TGTGCCAGCAGCGCGCATAGCGGGAGTGCAGATACGCAGTATTTT. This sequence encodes CASSAHSGSADTQYF.

DNA for the CDR3: TGTGCCAGCAGCTCCGGACCCCAAGAGACCCAGTACTTC. This sequence encodes CASSSGPQETQYF. The V gene is TRBV7-2, the J gene TRBJ2-5; the D is unclear. Trimming cost V 4 bases and J 1 base, with 7 bases left between them. CDR1 is SGHTA and CDR2 is FQGNSA in the germline V gene. The CDR3 length is 13 residues.

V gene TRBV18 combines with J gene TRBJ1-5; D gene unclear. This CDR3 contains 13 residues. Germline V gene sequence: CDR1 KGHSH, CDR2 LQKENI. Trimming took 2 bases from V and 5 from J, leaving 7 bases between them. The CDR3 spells CASSPNWDQPQHF. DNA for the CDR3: TGTGCCAGCTCACCAAACTGGGATCAGCCCCAGCATTTT.

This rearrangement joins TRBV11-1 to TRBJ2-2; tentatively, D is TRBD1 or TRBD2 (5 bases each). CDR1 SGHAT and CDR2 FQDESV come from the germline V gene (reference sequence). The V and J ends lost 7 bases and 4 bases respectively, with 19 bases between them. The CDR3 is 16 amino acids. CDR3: CASTRDGGFGTGELFF. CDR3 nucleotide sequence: TGTGCCAGCACCCGGGACGGCGGGTTCGGCACCGGGGAGCTGTTTTTT.

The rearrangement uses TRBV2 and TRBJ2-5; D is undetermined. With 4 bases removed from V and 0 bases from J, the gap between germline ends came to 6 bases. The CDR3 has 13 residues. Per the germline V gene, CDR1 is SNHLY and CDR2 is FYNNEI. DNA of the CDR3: TGTGCCAGCAGTGCCGAACACCAAGAGACCCAGTACTTC. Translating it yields CASSAEHQETQYF.

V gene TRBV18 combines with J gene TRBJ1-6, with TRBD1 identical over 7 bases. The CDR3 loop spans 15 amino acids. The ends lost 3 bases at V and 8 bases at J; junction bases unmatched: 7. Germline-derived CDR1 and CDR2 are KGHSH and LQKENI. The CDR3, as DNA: TGTGCCAGCTCACCCGACAGGGCCGCCCATTCACCCCTCCACTTT. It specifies CASSPDRAAHSPLHF.

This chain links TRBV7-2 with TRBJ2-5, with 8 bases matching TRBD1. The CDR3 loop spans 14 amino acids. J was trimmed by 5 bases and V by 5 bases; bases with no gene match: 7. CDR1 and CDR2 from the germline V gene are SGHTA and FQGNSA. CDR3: CASSPDRGGETQYF. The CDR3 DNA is TGTGCCAGCAGCCCCGACAGGGGTGGGGAGACCCAGTACTTC.

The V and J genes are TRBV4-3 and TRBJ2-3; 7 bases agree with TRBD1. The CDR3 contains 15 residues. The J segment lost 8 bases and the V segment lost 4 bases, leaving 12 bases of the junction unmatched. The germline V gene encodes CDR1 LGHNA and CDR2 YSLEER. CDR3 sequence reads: CASSPTKQGPGTQYF. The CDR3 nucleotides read TGCGCCAGCAGCCCGACTAAACAGGGGCCCGGTACGCAGTATTTT.

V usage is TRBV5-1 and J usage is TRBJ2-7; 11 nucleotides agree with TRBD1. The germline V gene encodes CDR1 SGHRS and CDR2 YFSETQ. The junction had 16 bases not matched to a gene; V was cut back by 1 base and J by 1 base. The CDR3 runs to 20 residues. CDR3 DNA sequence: TGCGCCAGCAGCTTGAAATCGGGGACAGGGGGACGAGGCCCTTCCTACGAGCAGTACTTC. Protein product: CASSLKSGTGGRGPSYEQYF.

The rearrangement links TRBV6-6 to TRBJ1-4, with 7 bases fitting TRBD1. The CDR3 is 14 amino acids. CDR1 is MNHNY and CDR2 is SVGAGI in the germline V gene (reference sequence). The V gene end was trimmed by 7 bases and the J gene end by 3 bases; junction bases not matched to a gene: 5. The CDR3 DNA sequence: TGTGCCAGCAAACAGGGGTCGGCTAATGAAAAACTGTTTTTT. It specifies CASKQGSANEKLFF.

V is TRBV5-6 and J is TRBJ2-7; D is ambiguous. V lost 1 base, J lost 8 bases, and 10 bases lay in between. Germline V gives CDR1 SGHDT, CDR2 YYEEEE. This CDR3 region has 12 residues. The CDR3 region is CASSLSRSKQYF. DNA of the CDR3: TGTGCCAGCAGCTTGAGTCGGTCCAAGCAGTACTTC.

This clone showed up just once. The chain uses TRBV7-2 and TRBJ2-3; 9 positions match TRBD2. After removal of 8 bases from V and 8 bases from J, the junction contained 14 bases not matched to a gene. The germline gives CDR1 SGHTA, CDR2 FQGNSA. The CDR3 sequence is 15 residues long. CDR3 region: CASGLSWRGGGTQYF. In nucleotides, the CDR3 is TGTGCCAGCGGACTCTCGTGGCGGGGGGGTGGTACGCAGTATTTT.

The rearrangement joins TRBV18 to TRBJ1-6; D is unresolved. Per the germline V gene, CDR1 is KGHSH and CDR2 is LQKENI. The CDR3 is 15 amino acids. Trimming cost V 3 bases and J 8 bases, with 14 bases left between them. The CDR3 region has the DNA TGTGCCAGCTCACCCCCGGGGAGTGGGTATTCACCCCTCCACTTT. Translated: CASSPPGSGYSPLHF.

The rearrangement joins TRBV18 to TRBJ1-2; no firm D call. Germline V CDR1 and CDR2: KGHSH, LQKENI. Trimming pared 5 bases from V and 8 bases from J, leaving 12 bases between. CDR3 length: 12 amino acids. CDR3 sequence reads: CASSDSTGGYTF. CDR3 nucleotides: TGTGCCAGCTCAGACTCCACTGGCGGCTACACCTTC.

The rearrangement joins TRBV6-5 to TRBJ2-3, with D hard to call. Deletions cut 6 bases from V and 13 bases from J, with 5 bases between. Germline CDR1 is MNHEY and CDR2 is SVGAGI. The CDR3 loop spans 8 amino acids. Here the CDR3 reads CASSREYF. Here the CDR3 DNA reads TGTGCCAGCAGCCGGGAGTATTTT.

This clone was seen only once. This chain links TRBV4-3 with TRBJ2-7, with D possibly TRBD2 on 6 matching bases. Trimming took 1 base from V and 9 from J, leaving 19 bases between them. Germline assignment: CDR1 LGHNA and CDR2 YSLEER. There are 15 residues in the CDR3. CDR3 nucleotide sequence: TGCGCCAGCAGCCAAGGGGGCCCAGGACTCGGGGGGCAGTACTTC. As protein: CASSQGGPGLGGQYF.

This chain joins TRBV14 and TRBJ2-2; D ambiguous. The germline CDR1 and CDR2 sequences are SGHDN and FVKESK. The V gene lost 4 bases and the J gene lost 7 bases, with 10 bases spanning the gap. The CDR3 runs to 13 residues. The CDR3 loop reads CASSPLKVGELFF. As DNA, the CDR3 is TGTGCCAGCAGCCCCTTAAAAGTCGGGGAGCTGTTTTTT.

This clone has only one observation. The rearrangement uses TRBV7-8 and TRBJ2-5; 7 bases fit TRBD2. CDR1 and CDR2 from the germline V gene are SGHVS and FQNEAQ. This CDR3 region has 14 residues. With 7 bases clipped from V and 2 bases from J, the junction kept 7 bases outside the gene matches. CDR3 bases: TGTGCCAGCACCCGGGGGGTAAGGCAAGAGACCCAGTACTTC. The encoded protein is CASTRGVRQETQYF.

The CDR3 region is CASSLLPVRDRDNEQFF. In DNA form, the CDR3 reads TGTGCCAGCAGCTTACTCCCGGTCCGGGACAGGGACAATGAGCAGTTCTTC. This chain connects TRBV7-8 to TRBJ2-1, with 9 bases lining up with TRBD1. CDR1 and CDR2 from the germline V gene are SGHVS and FQNEAQ. The CDR3 covers 17 residues. Unmatched junction bases numbered 10, after V lost 2 bases and J lost 5 bases. The whole variable domain, filled in from reference TRBV7-8 and TRBJ2-1, reads GAGVSQSPRYKVAKRGQDVALRCDPISGHVSLFWYQQALGQGPEFLTYFQNEAQLDKSGLPSDRFFAERPEGSVSTLKIQRTQQEDSAVYLCASSLLPVRDRDNEQFFGPGTRLTVL.

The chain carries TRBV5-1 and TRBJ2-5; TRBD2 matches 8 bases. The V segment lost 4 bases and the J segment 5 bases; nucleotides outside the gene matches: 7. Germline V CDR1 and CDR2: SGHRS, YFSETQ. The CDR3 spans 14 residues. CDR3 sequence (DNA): TGCGCCAGCAGCCCCGGGGGGGCCGAGGAGACCCAGTACTTC. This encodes CASSPGGAEETQYF.